The 11 T cell receptor beta chains below come from one sample, sequenced in a study of T-cell reconstitution after alpha-beta-depleted transplantation in children. This sample's TCRbeta library carried unique molecular identifier barcodes. TCRdb redid the calling of the PCR reads with MiXCR, one entry per CDR3 protein. The data contain around 200,000 distinct CDR3 sequences, about 6.3% of them singletons. The material was PBMCs from the stem cell graft donor, obtained from the stem cell graft. Receptor source: a human donor who donated a stem cell graft to a child with Wiskott-Aldrich syndrome.

The table lists this clonotype with a few counts. The V and J genes are TRBV25-1 and TRBJ2-5; 7 positions match TRBD2. CDR3 length: 15 residues. The V segment lost 3 bases and the J segment 3 bases; nucleotides outside the gene matches: 7. Germline CDR1 reads MGHDK; CDR2 reads SYGVNS. The CDR3 region is CASSDPGGGKETQYF. CDR3 sequence (DNA): TGTGCCAGCAGTGACCCTGGGGGGGGGAAAGAGACCCAGTACTTC. The full variable domain, its missing parts supplied by reference TRBV25-1 and TRBJ2-5, is EADIYQTPRYLVIGTGKKITLECSQTMGHDKMYWYQQDPGMELHLIHYSYGVNSTEKGDLSSESTVSRIRTEHFPLTLESARPSHTSQYLCASSDPGGGKETQYFGPGTRLLVL.

The rearrangement joins TRBV6-1 to TRBJ1-2; D is uncertain. V dropped 3 bases and J dropped 8 bases, with 19 bases sitting between them. Germline CDR1 and CDR2: MNHNS and SASEGT. CDR3 length: 15 residues. CDR3 in DNA: TGTGCCAGCAGTGAGATTAAGGGCAGCTTTGTGGGCTACACCTTC. It yields the protein CASSEIKGSFVGYTF.

This clonotype was seen more than once but under ten times. This sequence joins TRBV7-9 and TRBJ2-1; a possible D gene is TRBD2 (6 bases). Germline loops: CDR1 SEHNR, CDR2 FQNEAQ (reference sequence). The CDR3 loop spans 14 amino acids. Deletions cut 5 bases from V and 10 bases from J, with 18 bases between. CDR3 in amino acids: CASSPGLLCDEQFF. CDR3 bases: TGTGCCAGCAGCCCGGGACTCCTCTGTGACGAGCAGTTCTTC. The full variable domain, in which reference TRBV7-9 and TRBJ2-1 provide the parts outside the CDR3, is DTGVSQNPRHKITKRGQNVTFRCDPISEHNRLYWYRQTLGQGPEFLTYFQNEAQLEKSRLLSDRFSAERPKGSFSTLEIQRTEQGDSAMYLCASSPGLLCDEQFFGPGTRLTVL.

This clonotype occurred many times. The chain combines TRBV20-1 with TRBJ2-7, with TRBD2 identical over 7 bases. The germline V gene has CDR1 DFQATT and CDR2 SNEGSKA (reference sequence). After removal of 3 bases from V and 7 bases from J, the junction contained 15 bases not matched to a gene. The CDR3 is 15 amino acids. CDR3 in DNA: TGCAGTGCTAGTCTTCGGTCGGGCGGGGGATTGGAGCAGTACTTC. The encoded protein is CSASLRSGGGLEQYF.

This clonotype has at least ten counts. The chain is built from TRBV12-3 or TRBV12-4 and TRBJ1-2; 7 bases are a match to TRBD1. The CDR3 runs 16 residues. The V and J ends lost 5 bases and 2 bases, in that order; junction bases with no gene match: 11. The CDR3 is CASSKYPGQTNYGYTF. Written as DNA, the CDR3 is TGTGCCAGCAGTAAATACCCGGGACAGACGAACTATGGCTACACCTTC.

At least ten counts were recorded for this clonotype. J is TRBJ2-1 and V is TRBV27; 12 nucleotides match TRBD2. V lost 0 bases to trimming and J lost 6 bases; unmatched junction nucleotides: 3. The CDR3 totals 16 residues. Looked up from germline, CDR1 is MNHEY and CDR2 is SMNVEV (reference sequence). CDR3 in DNA: TGTGCCAGCAGTTTATCGCCTAGCGGGAGGGTCAATGAGCAGTTCTTC. It encodes CASSLSPSGRVNEQFF.

Ten or more counts support this clonotype. This chain joins TRBV3-1 and TRBJ2-7; D might be TRBD1 (6 bases). CDR1 is LGHDT, CDR2 YNNKEL, per germline (reference sequence). There are 12 residues in the CDR3. Trimming removed 4 bases from V and 6 bases from J, with 10 bases in between. The DNA of the CDR3 is TGTGCCAGCAGCCCGCAGGGGTTCGAGCAGTACTTC. Residues: CASSPQGFEQYF.

This clonotype was observed many times. The chain recombines TRBV12-3 or TRBV12-4 with TRBJ2-3; TRBD1 matches at 8 bases. This CDR3 spans 14 amino acids. V was clipped by 6 bases and J by 6 bases; unmatched bases: 8. CDR3 DNA: TGTGCCAGCAGCTCCGACAGGGGAGGCGATACGCAGTATTTT. Translating gives CASSSDRGGDTQYF.

This clonotype came up many times. This chain's CDR3 is CATSDLGQTPNTEAFF. Written as DNA, the CDR3 is TGTGCCACCAGTGATTTAGGGCAGACCCCGAACACTGAAGCTTTCTTT. The chain joins TRBV24-1 to TRBJ1-1, with D hard to call. Germline CDR1 reads KGHDR; CDR2 reads SFDVKD. CDR3 length equals 16 residues. The V gene lost 1 base and the J gene lost 1 base, with 12 bases spanning the gap.

The rearrangement uses TRBV21-1 and TRBJ1-2; the table's D call of TRBD1 was not tested on the DNA. TRBV21-1 is classified as a pseudogene. This CDR3 comprises 13 residues. CDR3 DNA: TGTGCCAGCAGCAAAGGGACAGGATCCGGCTACACCTTC. Its protein product is CASSKGTGSGYTF.

This clonotype has more than one count but fewer than ten. Written as DNA, the CDR3 is TGTGCCAGCAGCCCGTCGGGTGCGACCTACGAGCAGTACTTC. It translates to CASSPSGATYEQYF. The V and J genes are TRBV7-9 and TRBJ2-7, with unresolved D. The V end was cut by 5 bases, the J end by 2 bases, with 13 bases between. Germline V lookup: CDR1 SEHNR, CDR2 FQNEAQ (reference sequence). This CDR3 is 14 amino acids long.